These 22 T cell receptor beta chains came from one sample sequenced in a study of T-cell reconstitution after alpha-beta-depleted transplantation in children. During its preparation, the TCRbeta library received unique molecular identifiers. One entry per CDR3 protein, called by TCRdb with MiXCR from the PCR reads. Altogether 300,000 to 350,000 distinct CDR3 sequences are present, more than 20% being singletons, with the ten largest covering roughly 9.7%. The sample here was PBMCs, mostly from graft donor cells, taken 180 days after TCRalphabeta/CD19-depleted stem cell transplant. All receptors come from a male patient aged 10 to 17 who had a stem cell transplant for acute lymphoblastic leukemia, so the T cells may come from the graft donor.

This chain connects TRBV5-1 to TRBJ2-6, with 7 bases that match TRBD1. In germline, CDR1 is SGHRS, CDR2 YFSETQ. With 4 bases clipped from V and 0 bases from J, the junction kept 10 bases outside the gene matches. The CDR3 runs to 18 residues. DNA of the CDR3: TGCGCCAGCAGCACCCGGACAGGCCAAAGCTCTGGGGCCAACGTCCTGACTTTC. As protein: CASSTRTGQSSGANVLTF.

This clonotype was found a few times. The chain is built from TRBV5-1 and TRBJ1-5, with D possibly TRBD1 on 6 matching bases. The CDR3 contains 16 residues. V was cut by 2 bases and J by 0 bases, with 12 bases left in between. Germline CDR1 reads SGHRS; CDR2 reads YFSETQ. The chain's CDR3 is CASSFGDNHSNQPQHF. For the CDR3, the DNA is TGCGCCAGCAGCTTTGGGGACAATCATAGCAATCAGCCCCAGCATTTT.

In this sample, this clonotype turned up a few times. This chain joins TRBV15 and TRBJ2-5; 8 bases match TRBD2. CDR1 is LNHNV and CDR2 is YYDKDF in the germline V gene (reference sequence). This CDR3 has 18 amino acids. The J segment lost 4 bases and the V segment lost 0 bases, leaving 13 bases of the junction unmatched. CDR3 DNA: TGTGCCACCAGCAGAGACCGTCGAACTAGCGGCTTTTCAGAGACCCAGTACTTC. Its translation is CATSRDRRTSGFSETQYF.

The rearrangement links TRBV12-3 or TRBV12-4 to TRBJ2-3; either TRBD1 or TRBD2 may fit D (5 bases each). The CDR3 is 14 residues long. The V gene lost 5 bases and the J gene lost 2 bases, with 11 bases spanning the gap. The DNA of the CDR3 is TGTGCCAGCAGTCTCGGGGACCCCACAGATACGCAGTATTTT. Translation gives CASSLGDPTDTQYF.

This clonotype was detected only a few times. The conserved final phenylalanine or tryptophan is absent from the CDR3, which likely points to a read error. CDR3 in amino acids: CSVQGEDYSWGEQYL. In DNA form, the CDR3 reads TGCAGCGTCCAGGGGGAGGACTACTCTTGGGGGGAGCAGTACCTC. The genes are TRBV29-1 and TRBJ2-7; D perhaps matches TRBD1 (7 bases). The V end lost 6 bases, the J end lost 7 bases, and 25 bases lay between the germline ends. This CDR3 has 15 residues. From germline, CDR1 is SQVTM and CDR2 ANQGSEA.

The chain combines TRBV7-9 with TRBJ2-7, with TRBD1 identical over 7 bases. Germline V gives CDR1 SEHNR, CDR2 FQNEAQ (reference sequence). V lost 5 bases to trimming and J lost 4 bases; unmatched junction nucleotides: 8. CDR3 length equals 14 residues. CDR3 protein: CASSPREGQYEQYF. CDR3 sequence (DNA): TGTGCCAGCAGCCCAAGAGAGGGACAGTACGAGCAGTACTTC.

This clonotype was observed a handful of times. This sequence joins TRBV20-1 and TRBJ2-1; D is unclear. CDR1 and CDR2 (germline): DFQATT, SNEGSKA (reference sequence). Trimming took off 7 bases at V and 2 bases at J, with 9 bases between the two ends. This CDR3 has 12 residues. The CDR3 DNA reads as TGCAGTGACCGGGCGCCCTACAATGAGCAGTTCTTC. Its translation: CSDRAPYNEQFF.

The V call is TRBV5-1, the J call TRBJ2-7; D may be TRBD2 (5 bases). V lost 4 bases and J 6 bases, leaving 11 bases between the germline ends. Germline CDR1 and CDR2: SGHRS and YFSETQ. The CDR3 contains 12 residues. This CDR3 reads CASSPGLVEQYF. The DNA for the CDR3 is TGCGCCAGCAGCCCGGGGTTGGTCGAGCAGTACTTC.

The CDR3 DNA reads TGTGCCAGCAGGAATAGCAATCAGCCCCAGCATTTT. Protein product: CASRNSNQPQHF. The chain couples TRBV7-8 to TRBJ1-5; no clear D gene. V was pared by 6 bases and J by 0 bases, with 3 bases between. Germline V CDR1 and CDR2: SGHVS, FQNEAQ. The CDR3 length is 12 residues.

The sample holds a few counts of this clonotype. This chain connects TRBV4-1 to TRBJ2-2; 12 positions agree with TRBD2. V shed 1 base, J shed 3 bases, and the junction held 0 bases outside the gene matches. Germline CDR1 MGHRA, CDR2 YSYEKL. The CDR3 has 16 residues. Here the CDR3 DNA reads TGCGCCAGCAGCCAAGGACTAGCGGGGGACACCGGGGAGCTGTTTTTT. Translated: CASSQGLAGDTGELFF.

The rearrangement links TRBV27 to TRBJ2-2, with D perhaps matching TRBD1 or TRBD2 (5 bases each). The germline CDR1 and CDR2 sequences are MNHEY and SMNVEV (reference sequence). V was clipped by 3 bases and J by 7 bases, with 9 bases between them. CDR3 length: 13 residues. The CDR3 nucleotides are TGTGCCAGCAGTTTCCGGGGCAACGGGGAGCTGTTTTTT. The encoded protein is CASSFRGNGELFF.

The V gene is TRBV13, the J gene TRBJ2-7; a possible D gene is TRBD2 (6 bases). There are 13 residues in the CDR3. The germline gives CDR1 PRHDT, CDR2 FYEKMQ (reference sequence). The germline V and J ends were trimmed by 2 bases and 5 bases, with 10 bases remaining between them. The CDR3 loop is CASSLPGGDEQYF. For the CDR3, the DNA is TGTGCCAGCAGCTTACCAGGCGGGGACGAGCAGTACTTC.

The CDR3 DNA sequence: TGCGCCAGCAGCTTGGGGGGGACTAGGAAAGAGGAGCAGTTCTTC. Amino acids: CASSLGGTRKEEQFF. V gene TRBV5-1 combines with J gene TRBJ2-1; the match to TRBD2 covers 8 bases. The trim removed 0 bases at V and 10 bases at J, leaving 9 bases unmatched. In germline, CDR1 is SGHRS, CDR2 YFSETQ. The CDR3 sequence is 15 residues long.

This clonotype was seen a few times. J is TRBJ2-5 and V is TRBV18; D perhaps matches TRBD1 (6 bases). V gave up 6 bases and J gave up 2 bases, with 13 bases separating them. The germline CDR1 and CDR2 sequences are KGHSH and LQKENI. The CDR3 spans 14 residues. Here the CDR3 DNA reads TGTGCCAGCTCGTACTACAGGGCTCAAGAGACCCAGTACTTC. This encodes CASSYYRAQETQYF.

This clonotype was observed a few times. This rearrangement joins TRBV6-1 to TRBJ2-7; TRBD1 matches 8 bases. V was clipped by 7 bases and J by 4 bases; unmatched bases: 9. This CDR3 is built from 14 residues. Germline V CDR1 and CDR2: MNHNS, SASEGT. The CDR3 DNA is TGTGCCAGCAACCCAACAGGGGGAGTTTACGAGCAGTACTTC. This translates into CASNPTGGVYEQYF.

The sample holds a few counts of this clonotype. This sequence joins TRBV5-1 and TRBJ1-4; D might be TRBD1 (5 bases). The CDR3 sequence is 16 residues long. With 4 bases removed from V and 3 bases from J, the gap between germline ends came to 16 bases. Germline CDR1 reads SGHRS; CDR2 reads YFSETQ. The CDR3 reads CASSAHARAANEKLFF. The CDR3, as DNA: TGCGCCAGCAGCGCCCACGCCAGGGCGGCTAATGAAAAACTGTTTTTT.

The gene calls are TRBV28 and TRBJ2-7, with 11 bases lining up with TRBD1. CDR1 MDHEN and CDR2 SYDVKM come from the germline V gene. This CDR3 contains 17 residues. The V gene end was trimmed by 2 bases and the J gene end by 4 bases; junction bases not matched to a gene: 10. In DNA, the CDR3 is TGTGCCAGCAGTTTAACCCCCCGGACAGGGGGCTTGTACGAGCAGTACTTC. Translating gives CASSLTPRTGGLYEQYF. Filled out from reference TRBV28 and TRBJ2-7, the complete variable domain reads DVKVTQSSRYLVKRTGEKVFLECVQDMDHENMFWYRQDPGLGLRLIYFSYDVKMKEKGDIPEGYSVSREKKERFSLILESASTNQTSMYLCASSLTPRTGGLYEQYFGPGTRLTVT.

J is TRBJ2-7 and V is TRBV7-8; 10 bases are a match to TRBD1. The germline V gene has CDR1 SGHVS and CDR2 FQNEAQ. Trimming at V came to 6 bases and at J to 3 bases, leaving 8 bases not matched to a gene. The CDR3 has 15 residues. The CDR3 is CASRTGQGVVYEQYF. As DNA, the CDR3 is TGTGCCAGCAGAACCGGACAGGGGGTCGTCTACGAGCAGTACTTC.

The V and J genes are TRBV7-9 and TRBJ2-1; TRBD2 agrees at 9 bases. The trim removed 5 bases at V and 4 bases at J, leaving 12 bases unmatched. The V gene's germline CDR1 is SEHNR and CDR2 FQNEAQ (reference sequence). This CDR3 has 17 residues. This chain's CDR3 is CASSTSARLAVYNEQFF. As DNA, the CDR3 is TGTGCCAGCAGCACCTCGGCCCGACTAGCGGTGTACAATGAGCAGTTCTTC.

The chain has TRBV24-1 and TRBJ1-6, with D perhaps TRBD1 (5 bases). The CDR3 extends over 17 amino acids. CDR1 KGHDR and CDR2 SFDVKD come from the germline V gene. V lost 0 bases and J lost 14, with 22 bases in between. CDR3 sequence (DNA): TGTGCCACCAGTGATTTGCATATACAGCGGACCGGGGGGGCCCTCCACTTT. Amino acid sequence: CATSDLHIQRTGGALHF.

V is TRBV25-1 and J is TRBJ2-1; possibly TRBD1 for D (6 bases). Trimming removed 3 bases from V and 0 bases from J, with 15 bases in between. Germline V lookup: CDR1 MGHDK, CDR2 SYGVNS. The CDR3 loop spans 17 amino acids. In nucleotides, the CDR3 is TGTGCCAGCAGTGATGGGCTGGGGGCAAACTCCTACAATGAGCAGTTCTTC. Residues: CASSDGLGANSYNEQFF.

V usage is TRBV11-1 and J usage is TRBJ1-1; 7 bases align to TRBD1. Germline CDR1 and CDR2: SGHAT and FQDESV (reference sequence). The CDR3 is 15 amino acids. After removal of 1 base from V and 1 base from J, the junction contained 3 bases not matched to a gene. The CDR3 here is CASSLGQGPNTEAFF. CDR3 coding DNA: TGTGCCAGCAGCTTAGGACAGGGCCCGAACACTGAAGCTTTCTTT.